This T cell receptor beta chain was captured by sequencing in a study of CD8 T cells in Susac syndrome. cDNA came from about 0.51 to 1 ug RNA primed by random hexamers. A single record per CDR3 protein comes from TCRdb applying MiXCR to the immunoSEQ multiplex PCR reads. The sample yields some 50,000 distinct CDR3 sequences, more than 85% seen once. The CDR3 runs 15 residues. CDR1 PRHDT and CDR2 FYEKMQ come from the germline V gene (reference sequence). Germline trimming cut 3 bases from V and 6 bases from J; bases unmatched to any gene: 7. The specimen was CD8+ T cells from PBMCs. This chain connects TRBV13 to TRBJ2-1; TRBD2 matches at 8 bases. The source is a human donor with Susac syndrome. In DNA, the CDR3 is TGTGCCAGCAGCTTCCGGGGGGGCCGGGGCAATGAGCAGTTCTTC. This gives the protein CASSFRGGRGNEQFF.